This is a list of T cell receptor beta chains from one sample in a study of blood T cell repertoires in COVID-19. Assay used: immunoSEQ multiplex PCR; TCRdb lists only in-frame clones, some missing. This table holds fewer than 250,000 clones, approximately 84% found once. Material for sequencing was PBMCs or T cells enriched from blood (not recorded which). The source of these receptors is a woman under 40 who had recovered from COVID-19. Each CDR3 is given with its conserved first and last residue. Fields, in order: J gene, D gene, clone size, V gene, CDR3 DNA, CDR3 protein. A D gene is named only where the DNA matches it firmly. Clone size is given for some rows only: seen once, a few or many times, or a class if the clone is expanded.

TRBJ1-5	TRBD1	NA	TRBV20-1	TGCAGTGCTAGTGGGGACAGGGGGGTGCACAATCAGCCCCAGCATTTT	CSASGDRGVHNQPQHF
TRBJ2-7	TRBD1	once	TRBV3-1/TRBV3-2	TGTGCCAGCAGCCTTGGGACAGGGGGCAGGAACGAGCAGTACTTC	CASSLGTGGRNEQYF
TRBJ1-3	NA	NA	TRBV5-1	TGCGCCAGCAGCTTGACGGGGGCTGGAAACACCATATATTTT	CASSLTGAGNTIYF
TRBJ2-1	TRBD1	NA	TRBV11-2	TGTGCCGGCAGCTTATGGAGGGGACAGGGGTACAATGAGCAGTTCTTC	CAGSLWRGQGYNEQFF
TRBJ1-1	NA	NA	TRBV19	TGTGCCAGTAACAAACCCCCTCCGGGAGTCCCTGAAGCTTTCTTT	CASNKPPPGVPEAFF
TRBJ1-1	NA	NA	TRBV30	TGTGCCTGGAGTGCGACGCGGCAGGGCGGGACCGAAGCTTTCTTT	CAWSATRQGGTEAFF
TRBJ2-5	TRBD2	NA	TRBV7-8	TGTGCCAGCAGCCGGTCTGGGGGCGGGAGGGAAGAGACCCAGTACTTC	CASSRSGGGREETQYF
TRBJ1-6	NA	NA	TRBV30	TGTGCCTGGAGCGTCTCCAGGGGAAATTCACCCCTCCACTTT	CAWSVSRGNSPLHF
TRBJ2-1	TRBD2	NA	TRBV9	TGTGCCAGCAGCGTAGGACTAGCGGGAGACTACAATGAGCAGTTCTTC	CASSVGLAGDYNEQFF
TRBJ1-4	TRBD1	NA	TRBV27	TGTGCCAGCAGTCCTGGGACAGCAACTAATGAAAAACTGTTTTTT	CASSPGTATNEKLFF
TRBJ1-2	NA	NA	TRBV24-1	TGTGCCACCACCATAGGGGAGGGACATGGCTACACCTTC	CATTIGEGHGYTF
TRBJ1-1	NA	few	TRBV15	TGTGCCACCAGCAGAGTTCGGGGGGCGGGAACTGAAGCTTTCTTT	CATSRVRGAGTEAFF
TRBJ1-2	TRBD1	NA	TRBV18	TGTGCCAGCTCACCAGAGGCAGGGGGTGGCTATGGCTACACCTTC	CASSPEAGGGYGYTF
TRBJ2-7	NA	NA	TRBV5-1	TGCGCCAGCAACACAGGCGTGAACTACGAGCAGTACTTC	CASNTGVNYEQYF
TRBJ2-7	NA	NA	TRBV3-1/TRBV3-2	TGTGCCAGCAAAAGAGGGCCCGGGGGGCCCTACGAGCAGTACTTC	CASKRGPGGPYEQYF
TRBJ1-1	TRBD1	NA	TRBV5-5	TGTGCCAGCAGACCGACAGGGGAGGGAACTGAAGCTTTCTTT	CASRPTGEGTEAFF
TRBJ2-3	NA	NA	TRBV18	TGTGCCAGCTCACCACCGGCTAGCTCGGGCGATACGCAGTATTTT	CASSPPASSGDTQYF
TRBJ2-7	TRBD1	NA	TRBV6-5	TGTGCCAGCAGTTACTCTGGGACAGGCCTCTACGAGCAGTACTTC	CASSYSGTGLYEQYF
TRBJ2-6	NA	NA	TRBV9	TGTGCCAGCAGCGATACCGGGACACCTAAGTCTGGGGCCAACGTCCTGACTTTC	CASSDTGTPKSGANVLTF